This T cell receptor beta chain appears in the sequencing data of a study of OX40 agonist ivuxolimab in advanced cancers. About the research overall: Patients were infused with ivuxolimab every 2 weeks at 0.01 to 10 mg/kg. Of the patients, three showed partial responses, one with hepatocellular carcinoma and two with cutaneous melanoma. The dose-escalation group included hepatocellular carcinoma, melanoma, renal cell carcinoma and head and neck cancer.

The method was immunoSEQ multiplex PCR; TCRdb's version includes in-frame clones alone and lacks a portion of them. The sample has 50,000 to 75,000 clones; just under 85% are singletons. Concerning this clone: The antigen is undetermined. Within the sample, other DNA sequences also encode this same CDR3.

Study-level results: Some nonresponders likewise displayed low normalized T-cell clonal expansion.

The sequence came from an adult with an advanced solid tumor such as melanoma, head and neck, liver or kidney cancer. Sequencing used CD4+ or CD8+ T cells sorted from blood, obtained in a trial of the OX40 agonist ivuxolimab.

CDR3 sequence (DNA): TGTGCCATCAGCGGCCTACAGGGGGGCGAGCAGTACTTC. It encodes CAISGLQGGEQYF. The rearrangement uses TRBV10-3 and TRBJ2-7; 8 bases agree with TRBD1. CDR3 length equals 13 residues. J gave up 6 bases and V 6 bases, and 7 bases lay outside the gene matches. Germline loops: CDR1 ENHRY, CDR2 SYGVKD.